The 9 T cell receptor beta chains below all came from one sample that was sequenced in a study of cytomegalovirus exposure and HLA in healthy donors. Repertoires were generated with immunoSEQ multiplex PCR, while TCRdb's copy carries only in-frame clones and drops some. This table has hundreds of thousands of clones, roughly 88% appearing once. The source material was PBMCs. The receptors shown here come from a woman younger than 35 in good health and CMV-seronegative.

The V gene is TRBV9, the J gene TRBJ2-1, with TRBD2 matching 12 bases. Trimming at V came to 3 bases and at J to 5 bases, leaving 15 bases not matched to a gene. This CDR3 is built from 19 residues. In germline, CDR1 is SGDLS, CDR2 YYNGEE. The CDR3 sequence: CASSADGLAGGGQNNEQFF. Written as DNA, the CDR3 is TGTGCCAGCAGCGCCGACGGGCTAGCGGGAGGGGGACAAAACAATGAGCAGTTCTTC.

This clone has a handful of counts. V usage is TRBV2 and J usage is TRBJ1-5; D is ambiguous. Trimming removed 5 bases at V and 3 bases at J, with 2 bases between. The length of the CDR3 is 11 residues. Per the germline V gene, CDR1 is SNHLY and CDR2 is FYNNEI. As DNA, the CDR3 is TGTGCCAGCAGTCTCAATCAGCCCCAGCATTTT. Protein: CASSLNQPQHF.

The chain uses TRBV15 and TRBJ1-6; maybe TRBD1 (6 bases). The ends were cut back, 4 bases at V and 4 bases at J, with 11 bases in the middle. Germline loops: CDR1 LNHNV, CDR2 YYDKDF (reference sequence). The CDR3 loop spans 15 amino acids. The CDR3 loop reads CATSKRDNYNSPLHF. The CDR3 nucleotides are TGTGCCACCAGCAAACGGGACAATTATAATTCACCCCTCCACTTT.

The DNA of the CDR3 is TGTGCCAGCAGTTCCCCCGGGCAGGGCTCCTACGAGCAGTACTTC. Protein product: CASSSPGQGSYEQYF. The chain links TRBV6-5 to TRBJ2-7, with D perhaps matching TRBD1 (5 bases). Germline V CDR1 and CDR2: MNHEY, SVGAGI. Trimming cost V 4 bases and J 0 bases, with 13 bases left between them. The CDR3 loop spans 15 amino acids.

The rearrangement uses TRBV25-1 and TRBJ1-2; TRBD1 matches 8 bases. The CDR3 consists of 16 residues. Germline V gives CDR1 MGHDK, CDR2 SYGVNS. V was clipped by 3 bases and J by 1 base; unmatched bases: 7. The CDR3 DNA sequence: TGTGCCAGCAGTGATCCCGGGACAGGACTTAACTATGGCTACACCTTC. As protein: CASSDPGTGLNYGYTF.

The chain is built from TRBV6-6 and TRBJ2-7, with 10 positions matching TRBD1. V shed 6 bases and J 3 bases; nucleotides not matched to a gene: 5. The germline gives CDR1 MNHNY, CDR2 SVGAGI (reference sequence). This CDR3 is 14 amino acids long. This CDR3 reads CASRPGQGVYEQYF. CDR3 nucleotide sequence: TGTGCCAGCAGGCCCGGACAGGGGGTCTACGAGCAGTACTTC.

This clone was observed a handful of times. The J gene is TRBJ2-1, the V gene TRBV4-1; 14 bases align to TRBD2. The CDR3 contains 18 residues. The germline gives CDR1 MGHRA, CDR2 YSYEKL. After removal of 4 bases from V and 9 bases from J, the junction contained 14 bases not matched to a gene. CDR3 loop: CASSPGTSGGSQYGEQFF. The CDR3 nucleotides are TGCGCCAGCAGCCCCGGGACTAGCGGGGGTTCACAATATGGTGAGCAGTTCTTC.

The chain joins TRBV4-1 to TRBJ2-7; possibly TRBD2 for D (6 bases). Trimming removed 1 base from V and 0 bases from J, with 13 bases in between. CDR1 is MGHRA and CDR2 is YSYEKL in the germline V gene. The CDR3 contains 16 residues. CDR3 nucleotides: TGCGCCAGCAGCCAAGGGACACCCGGGGGCTCCTACGAGCAGTACTTC. Translating gives CASSQGTPGGSYEQYF.

The rearrangement joins TRBV13 to TRBJ1-1; 7 positions match TRBD1. Germline V CDR1 and CDR2: PRHDT, FYEKMQ (reference sequence). This CDR3 comprises 13 residues. V gave up 5 bases and J gave up 6 bases; unmatched junction bases: 6. The CDR3 sequence: CASSQQGFPEAFF. The CDR3 region has the DNA TGTGCCAGCAGCCAACAGGGGTTTCCTGAAGCTTTCTTT.